Presented here are 12 T cell receptor beta chains from one specimen sequenced in a study of response to subunit inactivated influenza vaccine. TCRdb recomputed calls from the RT-PCR reads with MiXCR, one row per CDR3 protein. The repertoire consists of 550,000 to 800,000 distinct CDR3 sequences, with 14% occurring once and the leading ten covering 5.5% to 7%. Sequenced material: PBMCs from blood, taken 14 to 15 days before vaccination. Source of these receptors: a man aged 45-65 years who received an inactivated influenza vaccine.

This clonotype was seen a handful of times. This sequence joins TRBV7-2 and TRBJ2-4, with TRBD1 matching 7 bases. Losses at the gene ends were 4 bases for V and 0 bases for J; bases not matched to a gene: 6. In germline, CDR1 is SGHTA, CDR2 FQGNSA. This CDR3 spans 16 amino acids. CDR3 region: CASSSGQLGAKNIQYF. In DNA form, the CDR3 reads TGTGCCAGCAGCTCGGGACAGCTTGGAGCCAAAAACATTCAGTACTTC.

This chain links TRBV5-6 with TRBJ2-2; 7 nucleotides agree with TRBD1. Per germline, CDR1 SGHDT and CDR2 YYEEEE. The CDR3 has 14 residues. J lost 4 bases, V lost 9 bases, and 9 bases had no gene match. The chain's CDR3 is CAIGLGTATGELFF. CDR3 DNA: TGTGCCATCGGCCTGGGGACAGCCACCGGGGAGCTGTTTTTT.

The J gene is TRBJ2-7, the V gene TRBV12-3 or TRBV12-4; D is unresolved. The CDR3 runs 14 residues. With 6 bases removed from V and 4 bases from J, the gap between germline ends came to 16 bases. The CDR3 sequence is CASSPVMRFYEQYF. As DNA, the CDR3 is TGTGCCAGCAGCCCCGTTATGCGGTTTTACGAGCAGTACTTC.

This clonotype was seen only a few times. This chain uses TRBV7-9 with TRBJ2-3; possibly TRBD2 for D (6 bases). V was trimmed by 3 bases and J by 0 bases, leaving 13 bases between them. Per germline, CDR1 SEHNR and CDR2 FQNEAQ (reference sequence). This CDR3 is 16 amino acids long. The CDR3 spells CASSLYGTLSTDTQYF. The CDR3 DNA reads TGTGCCAGCAGCTTGTATGGGACTCTCAGCACAGATACGCAGTATTTT.

This clonotype was seen more than once but under ten times. This chain connects TRBV15 to TRBJ2-7; 12 positions match TRBD1. The CDR3 consists of 15 residues. Germline V gene sequence: CDR1 LNHNV, CDR2 YYDKDF (reference sequence). Germline trimming cut 2 bases from V and 6 bases from J; bases unmatched to any gene: 5. As DNA, the CDR3 is TGTGCCACCAGCAGAACGGGACAGGGGGCATTCGAGCAGTACTTC. Translation gives CATSRTGQGAFEQYF.

This clonotype was observed at least ten times. The chain combines TRBV12-3 or TRBV12-4 with TRBJ2-1, with 10 bases aligning to TRBD1. The V segment lost 3 bases and the J segment 6 bases; nucleotides outside the gene matches: 5. The CDR3 covers 15 residues. The CDR3 reads CASSFRDRGRNEQFF. CDR3 in DNA: TGTGCCAGCAGTTTCCGGGACAGGGGACGCAATGAGCAGTTCTTC.

This clonotype has just a few counts. J is TRBJ2-5 and V is TRBV7-8; D not resolved. The CDR3 is made up of 14 amino acids. The V end was cut by 1 base, the J end by 1 base, with 7 bases between. The germline V gene encodes CDR1 SGHVS and CDR2 FQNEAQ. CDR3 coding DNA: TGTGCCAGCAGCTTAGACCCGACCCAAGAGACCCAGTACTTC. Its protein is CASSLDPTQETQYF.

In this sample, this clonotype turned up once. The V and J genes are TRBV10-3 and TRBJ2-3; TRBD1 aligns across 7 bases. The CDR3 length is 16 residues. Germline V gene data show CDR1 as ENHRY and CDR2 as SYGVKD. V was pared by 0 bases and J by 3 bases, with 6 bases of the junction left unmatched. The CDR3: CAISESRQGETDTQYF. In nucleotides, the CDR3 is TGTGCCATCAGTGAGTCACGACAGGGCGAAACAGATACGCAGTATTTT.

This clonotype was picked up a small number of times. The chain combines TRBV20-1 with TRBJ2-5; tentatively, D is TRBD2 (6 bases). Deletions cut 8 bases from V and 5 bases from J, with 15 bases between. Looked up from germline, CDR1 is DFQATT and CDR2 is SNEGSKA (reference sequence). This CDR3 is 12 amino acids long. The CDR3 loop reads CSLAAGAETQYF. In DNA, the CDR3 is TGCAGTTTAGCGGCCGGGGCCGAGACCCAGTACTTC.

Ten or more counts support this clonotype. V and J are TRBV4-2 and TRBJ2-1; D is unclear. Germline CDR1 is LGHNA and CDR2 is YNFKEQ. Trimming stripped 1 base from V and 7 bases from J, with 11 bases between. CDR3 length: 14 residues. The CDR3 spells CASSQGTNRNEQFF. Here the CDR3 DNA reads TGTGCCAGCAGCCAAGGAACCAATAGGAATGAGCAGTTCTTC.

V gene TRBV7-3 combines with J gene TRBJ2-5; D ambiguous. The CDR3 loop spans 15 amino acids. Germline assignment: CDR1 SGHTA and CDR2 FQGTGA. Trimming left V 1 base short and J 0 bases short, with 9 bases between. CDR3 coding DNA: TGTGCCAGCAGCTTAAACGTTAACAACCAAGAGACCCAGTACTTC. As protein: CASSLNVNNQETQYF.

The genes are TRBV14 and TRBJ2-7; 14 bases fit TRBD2. This CDR3 spans 17 amino acids. The germline gives CDR1 SGHDN, CDR2 FVKESK. Unmatched junction bases numbered 10, after V lost 2 bases and J lost 7 bases. The CDR3 sequence is CASSQRMGLAGVKEQYF. The DNA of the CDR3 is TGTGCCAGCAGCCAAAGGATGGGACTAGCGGGAGTTAAAGAGCAGTACTTC. The entire variable domain, with the rest obtained from reference TRBV14 and TRBJ2-7, is as follows: EAGVTQFPSHSVIEKGQTVTLRCDPISGHDNLYWYRRVMGKEIKFLLHFVKESKQDESGMPNNRFLAERTGGTYSTLKVQPAELEDSGVYFCASSQRMGLAGVKEQYFGPGTRLTVT.